The T cell receptor (beta chain) under discussion was sequenced for a study of regulatory T cells in long-lasting Graves disease. This clonotype was detected only a few times. Its specificity is not known. Study outcomes and limitations: TRBV28 was favored in persistent disease, as were TRBJ1-2 and TRBJ2-5.

This CDR3 spans 13 amino acids. The ends were cut back, 5 bases at V and 7 bases at J, with 17 bases in the middle. Germline CDR1 and CDR2: DFQATT and SNEGSKA (reference sequence). HTBI primers from iRepertoire and Arm-PCR of CDR3 regions yielded the TCR beta libraries. TCRdb reprocessed the multiplex PCR reads with MiXCR, giving one entry per CDR3 protein. The sample comprises almost 350,000 distinct CDR3 sequences, about 18% of which are singletons, and 29% rests with the top ten. Noted time point: persistent/refractory GD, antithyroid drugs over 5 years with positive TRAb. Researchers made the TCR library from RNA that was extracted from PBMCs.

This specimen consisted of peripheral blood mononuclear cells (PBMCs), obtained when the disease was refractory, from a patient treated with antithyroid drugs. The chain recombines TRBV20-1 with TRBJ2-5, with D uncertain. The TCR comes from a female donor with Graves disease. CDR3 region: CSAPRSIAGTQYF. The CDR3 DNA is TGCAGTGCTCCCAGGTCGATCGCAGGGACCCAGTACTTC.